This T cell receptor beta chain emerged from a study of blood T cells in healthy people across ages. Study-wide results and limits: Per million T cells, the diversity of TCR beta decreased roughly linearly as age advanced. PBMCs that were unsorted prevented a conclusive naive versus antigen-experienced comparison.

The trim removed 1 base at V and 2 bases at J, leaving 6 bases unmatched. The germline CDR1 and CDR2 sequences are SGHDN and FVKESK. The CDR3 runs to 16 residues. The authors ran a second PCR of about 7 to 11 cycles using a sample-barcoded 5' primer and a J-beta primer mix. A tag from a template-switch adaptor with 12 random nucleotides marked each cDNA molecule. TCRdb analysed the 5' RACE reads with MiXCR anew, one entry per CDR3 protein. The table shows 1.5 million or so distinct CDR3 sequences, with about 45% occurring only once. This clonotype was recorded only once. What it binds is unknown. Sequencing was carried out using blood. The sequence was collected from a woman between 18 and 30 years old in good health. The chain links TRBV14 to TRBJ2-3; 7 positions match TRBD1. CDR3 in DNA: TGTGCCAGCAGCCAAGTTGGGGGACAGCCCACAGATACGCAGTATTTT. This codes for CASSQVGGQPTDTQYF.